The 10 T cell receptor beta chains in this list originate from one sample, sequenced in a study of blood T cell dynamics during melanoma immunotherapy (TCRdb year 2020). The label giving this sample's time point can be read as: pre-treatment baseline. The library was generated by the immunoSEQ multiplex PCR assay. This immuneACCESS table, as held by TCRdb, lists in-frame sequences with V and J called but not all clones. Of the missing ones, under half trace to an unresolved V gene in checked studies; the others have no known cause. The sample table contains approximately 25,000 clones; only one count was recorded for roughly 85% of them. The leading ten clones occupy roughly 4.5% of the sample. The sample was blood, taken from a patient treated with checkpoint blockade. All receptors come from a human donor with melanoma.

The chain joins TRBV30 to TRBJ1-2, with 11 bases lining up with TRBD1. From germline, CDR1 is GTSNPN and CDR2 SVGIG (reference sequence). After removal of 2 bases from V and 0 bases from J, the junction contained 8 bases not matched to a gene. This CDR3 comprises 17 residues. The CDR3 reads CAWSFGTGGLANYGYTF. The CDR3 DNA reads as TGTGCCTGGAGTTTTGGGACAGGGGGGCTAGCTAACTATGGCTACACCTTC.

The chain recombines TRBV4-2 with TRBJ1-2; possibly TRBD1 for D (5 bases). In germline, CDR1 is LGHNA, CDR2 YNFKEQ. The CDR3 has 21 amino acids. Trimming left V 4 bases short and J 7 bases short, with 37 bases between. The CDR3 nucleotides read TGTGCCAGCAGCCCGAGTCGGTGGGCGGCTCGGCCGGGACTTCGTCAGAGTGGCTACACCTTC. Translated, it gives CASSPSRWAARPGLRQSGYTF.

The J gene is TRBJ1-3, the V gene TRBV28, with TRBD1 as a possible D gene (6 bases). Germline CDR1 reads MDHEN; CDR2 reads SYDVKM. V was cut by 2 bases and J by 4 bases, with 15 bases left in between. The CDR3 is 16 residues long. The CDR3 loop is CASSLEQWGLGNTIYF. CDR3 DNA sequence: TGTGCCAGCAGTTTAGAACAATGGGGGCTCGGAAACACCATATATTTT.

This clone was observed once. The chain couples TRBV5-1 to TRBJ1-1; TRBD1 might be the D (5 bases). This CDR3 region has 14 residues. V shed 1 base and J shed 1 base, with 8 bases lying between them. Germline loops: CDR1 SGHRS, CDR2 YFSETQ. CDR3: CASSLSQGNTEAFF. CDR3 DNA sequence: TGCGCCAGCAGCTTGTCGCAGGGGAACACTGAAGCTTTCTTT.

This rearrangement joins TRBV4-1 to TRBJ2-7; 8 bases match TRBD2. Germline V gene lookup returns CDR1 MGHRA and CDR2 YSYEKL. The CDR3 is made up of 17 amino acids. V shed 4 bases and J 0 bases; nucleotides not matched to a gene: 11. The CDR3 loop is CASSRGASGFSSYEQYF. CDR3 bases: TGCGCCAGCAGCCGGGGGGCTAGCGGGTTTAGCTCCTACGAGCAGTACTTC.

The J gene is TRBJ2-7, the V gene TRBV7-8, with 12 positions matching TRBD2. Germline V lookup: CDR1 SGHVS, CDR2 FQNEAQ. Losses at the gene ends were 1 base for V and 4 bases for J; bases not matched to a gene: 2. The CDR3 covers 15 residues. The CDR3 loop is CASSLGLAGEYEQYF. The DNA of the CDR3 is TGTGCCAGCAGCTTAGGACTAGCGGGGGAGTACGAGCAGTACTTC.

This chain joins TRBV5-5 and TRBJ1-4, with D hard to call. This CDR3 is built from 15 residues. Germline-derived CDR1 and CDR2 are SGHKS and YYEKEE (reference sequence). Trimming cost V 0 bases and J 2 bases, with 8 bases left between them. CDR3 nucleotide sequence: TGTGCCAGCAGCTTGGTCCACATTACTAATGAAAAACTGTTTTTT. Protein product: CASSLVHITNEKLFF.

In its sample, this clone was seen once. The gene calls are TRBV11-2 and TRBJ2-5; TRBD2 is a possible D gene (5 bases). Germline V gene lookup returns CDR1 SGHAT and CDR2 FQNNGV. Trimming took 0 bases from V and 1 from J, leaving 9 bases between them. The CDR3 has 15 residues. The CDR3 DNA follows: TGTGCCAGCAGCTTAGATAACAGCGGCCAAGAGACCCAGTACTTC. Its translation: CASSLDNSGQETQYF.

The V gene is TRBV5-1, the J gene TRBJ2-7; TRBD1 agrees at 8 bases. Per the germline V gene, CDR1 is SGHRS and CDR2 is YFSETQ. The CDR3 spans 13 residues. Trimming removed 7 bases from V and 2 bases from J; junction bases left unmatched: 5. The CDR3 region is CASADRVPYEQYF. The CDR3 coding sequence is TGCGCCAGCGCGGACAGGGTACCCTACGAGCAGTACTTC.

The sample holds one count of this clone. This chain joins TRBV19 and TRBJ1-4; D ambiguous. The V gene lost 5 bases and the J gene lost 8 bases, with 12 bases spanning the gap. CDR1 is LNHDA, CDR2 SQIVND, per germline (reference sequence). CDR3 length equals 13 residues. The CDR3 DNA follows: TGTGCCAGTAGTTCTTTCGCAATCGAAAAACTGTTTTTT. This codes for CASSSFAIEKLFF. The full variable domain, completed using reference TRBV19 and TRBJ1-4, is DGGITQSPKYLFRKEGQNVTLSCEQNLNHDAMYWYRQDPGQGLRLIYYSQIVNDFQKGDIAEGYSVSREKKESFPLTVTSAQKNPTAFYLCASSSFAIEKLFFGSGTQLSVL.